This T cell receptor beta chain was profiled in a study of graft-versus-host responses after intestinal transplantation. The authors processed graft tissue to release intraepithelial and lamina propria lymphocytes. Data came from immunoSEQ multiplex PCR; TCRdb stores just in-frame clones and leaves some out. The data hold about 63,000 clones, with around nine tenths observed a single time. V lost 1 base, J lost 1 base, and 5 bases stayed unmatched. Germline assignment: CDR1 SEHNR and CDR2 FQNEAQ (reference sequence). The CDR3 is made up of 18 amino acids. The specimen was ileum tissue, collected 357 days after transplant. The rearrangement joins TRBV7-9 to TRBJ2-4; 12 bases map to TRBD2. The sequence was collected from a human patient who received an intestinal transplant, so some T cells may come from the graft donor. CDR3 coding DNA: TGTGCCAGCAGCTTAGGGACTAGCGGGATCGCTGCCAAAAACATTCAGTACTTC. Its translation is CASSLGTSGIAAKNIQYF.